A single sample is the source of the 11 T cell receptor beta chains below, sequenced in a study of blood T cell repertoires in COVID-19. Profiling relied on immunoSEQ multiplex PCR, and the TCRdb table lists in-frame clones only, not all of them. The sample includes approximately 200,000 clones, about 91% of them seen just once. The sequencing sample was made of peripheral blood. The receptor set was obtained from a woman in her 30s with acute or convalescent COVID-19.

CDR3 sequence: CASSLDRGSGNTIYF. The CDR3 DNA sequence: TGTGCCAGCAGCTTAGACAGGGGCTCTGGAAACACCATATATTTT. The chain links TRBV7-9 to TRBJ1-3, with 7 bases identical to TRBD1. The CDR3 has 15 amino acids. The junction had 0 bases not matched to a gene; V was cut back by 1 base and J by 0 bases. The V gene's germline CDR1 is SEHNR and CDR2 FQNEAQ (reference sequence).

V and J are TRBV7-3 and TRBJ2-7; the match to TRBD1 covers 9 bases. With V trimmed by 9 bases and J by 3 bases, 9 bases remained unmatched. Germline V gene sequence: CDR1 SGHTA, CDR2 FQGTGA. CDR3 size: 14 residues. CDR3 sequence reads: CARMVGQGNYEQYF. CDR3 nucleotides: TGTGCCAGGATGGTCGGACAGGGGAACTACGAGCAGTACTTC.

This chain uses TRBV13 with TRBJ2-3; tentatively, D is TRBD2 (5 bases). This CDR3 has 13 residues. V was pared by 2 bases and J by 5 bases, with 8 bases between. CDR1 PRHDT and CDR2 FYEKMQ come from the germline V gene (reference sequence). The CDR3 sequence: CASSLTGVDTQYF. Written as DNA, the CDR3 is TGTGCCAGCAGCTTAACCGGGGTAGATACGCAGTATTTT. The variable domain in full, completed from reference TRBV13 and TRBJ2-3, reads AAGVIQSPRHLIKEKRETATLKCYPIPRHDTVYWYQQGPGQDPQFLISFYEKMQSDKGSIPDRFSAQQFSDYHSELNMSSLELGDSALYFCASSLTGVDTQYFGPGTRLTVL.

This chain joins TRBV5-1 and TRBJ2-3, with 10 bases matching TRBD2. Germline V gene sequence: CDR1 SGHRS, CDR2 YFSETQ. This CDR3 spans 15 amino acids. V was clipped by 6 bases and J by 4 bases; unmatched bases: 8. The CDR3 nucleotides are TGCGCCAGCAAGTCACTAGCGGGACGCGCAGATACGCAGTATTTT. This codes for CASKSLAGRADTQYF.

CDR3 DNA: TGCGCCAGCAGCCTCGGCTACTTAGCGGGTCAAGAGACCCAGTACTTC. It encodes CASSLGYLAGQETQYF. The chain employs TRBV5-1 and TRBJ2-5, with TRBD2 matching 7 bases. Trimming took 4 bases from V and 2 from J; bases not matched to a gene: 11. Per the germline V gene, CDR1 is SGHRS and CDR2 is YFSETQ. The CDR3 is 16 residues long.

V gene TRBV10-3 combines with J gene TRBJ1-1; 8 bases line up with TRBD1. Germline V gene sequence: CDR1 ENHRY, CDR2 SYGVKD. J gave up 2 bases and V 11 bases, and 7 bases lay outside the gene matches. The CDR3 has 13 amino acids. The CDR3 loop reads CALRTGPNTEAFF. Written as DNA, the CDR3 is TGTGCCCTCCGGACAGGGCCCAACACTGAAGCTTTCTTT.

The genes are TRBV28 and TRBJ2-1; tentatively, D is TRBD2 (6 bases). The germline V gene has CDR1 MDHEN and CDR2 SYDVKM. CDR3 size: 18 residues. V was clipped by 6 bases and J by 9 bases, with 30 bases between them. The CDR3 DNA sequence: TGTGCCAGCAGCGAGCCGAAGACTAGTCAGTTTATTTCGGGTGAGCAGTTCTTC. Protein: CASSEPKTSQFISGEQFF.

This clone was recorded only once. The chain uses TRBV6-5 and TRBJ2-1; D perhaps matches TRBD2 (5 bases). The germline V gene has CDR1 MNHEY and CDR2 SVGAGI. This CDR3 comprises 13 residues. Trimming took off 7 bases at V and 2 bases at J, with 9 bases between the two ends. The CDR3 sequence is CASKVATYNEQFF. The CDR3 bases are TGTGCCAGCAAGGTAGCGACCTACAATGAGCAGTTCTTC.

This chain joins TRBV7-9 and TRBJ2-1; the D is unclear. V lost 5 bases, J lost 9 bases, and 20 bases lay in between. The CDR3 has 15 residues. Germline V lookup: CDR1 SEHNR, CDR2 FQNEAQ (reference sequence). The CDR3 nucleotides are TGTGCCAGCAGCGCCGTATCTTCCCCGGTCACTGAGCAGTTCTTC. Protein: CASSAVSSPVTEQFF.

The chain is built from TRBV7-9 and TRBJ2-2, with D hard to call. The CDR3 runs 13 residues. V was trimmed by 1 base and J by 6 bases, leaving 6 bases between them. Germline CDR1 reads SEHNR; CDR2 reads FQNEAQ (reference sequence). The CDR3 DNA follows: TGTGCCAGCAGCTTAGGAGGTTCCGGGGAGCTGTTTTTT. It specifies CASSLGGSGELFF.

The chain joins TRBV12-3 or TRBV12-4 to TRBJ1-5; no firm D call. This CDR3 is 11 amino acids long. Between the trimmed V and J ends, which lost 3 bases and 7 bases, there was a span of 4 bases. CDR3 DNA: TGTGCCAGCAGTTTGGGCCAGCCCCAGCATTTT. Protein: CASSLGQPQHF.